A single sample gave rise to the 2 T cell receptor beta chains below, sequenced in a study of blood T cell repertoires in COVID-19 (dated by TCRdb to the early 2020s). The library came from the immunoSEQ multiplex PCR assay. The table comes from immuneACCESS by way of TCRdb, which keeps in-frame sequences with V and J called. Part of the clones is missing from these tables; in studies checked, under half for an unresolved V gene and the rest for unknown reasons. The table for this sample lists nearly 200,000 clones; about 88% of them were counted only once. Less than 7.5% of the sample comes from the top ten. The sequenced material came from peripheral blood. Receptors originate from a woman aged 35 to 49 who had recovered from COVID-19.

This chain's CDR3 is CASSEGIQGRIYGYTF. The CDR3 bases are TGTGCCAGCAGTGAAGGGATACAGGGGAGGATTTATGGCTACACCTTC. The gene calls are TRBV6-1 and TRBJ1-2, with 7 positions matching TRBD1. The V gene's germline CDR1 is MNHNS and CDR2 SASEGT. After removal of 1 base from V and 5 bases from J, the junction contained 10 bases not matched to a gene. This CDR3 region has 16 residues.

This chain links TRBV30 with TRBJ2-2, with D perhaps matching TRBD1 (5 bases). Germline V CDR1 and CDR2: GTSNPN, SVGIG (reference sequence). With 0 bases removed from V and 6 bases from J, the gap between germline ends came to 14 bases. The CDR3 has 15 residues. The CDR3 loop reads CAWSVDPGFAGELFF. The CDR3 bases are TGTGCCTGGAGTGTAGACCCAGGGTTTGCCGGGGAGCTGTTTTTT.